Here is one TCR beta chain with its context. Its antigen is unidentified. Amplification used 60 Vbeta primers and 13 Jbeta primers. Method: immunoSEQ multiplex PCR; TCRdb's copy keeps in-frame clones and lacks some. The sample table includes approximately 37,000 clones. The sample originates from a study of cytomegalovirus exposure and HLA in healthy donors. In the study overall: Out of roughly 170 million T cells, an earlier analysis found 117 million unique TCR beta sequences in total. Whole-study results and caveats: In a later analysis, HLA-associated beta chains showed higher expansion and lower generation probabilities than comparable chains. As immune exposure information, only CMV serostatus was available. In a later analysis, TCR association rates varied by HLA locus: DRB1 most, HLA-C fewest.

Germline values: CDR1 SEHNR, CDR2 FQNEAQ (reference sequence). This CDR3 spans 17 amino acids. Trimming stripped 4 bases from V and 4 bases from J, with 19 bases between. The chain recombines TRBV7-9 with TRBJ2-2; D may be TRBD1 (5 bases). The receptor was isolated from a male donor in good health and CMV-seronegative. Sequenced material: PBMCs. CDR3 nucleotides: TGTGCCAGCAGCTCTCGCTCAAATGACAGAATCACCGGGGAGCTGTTTTTT. Its protein is CASSSRSNDRITGELFF.